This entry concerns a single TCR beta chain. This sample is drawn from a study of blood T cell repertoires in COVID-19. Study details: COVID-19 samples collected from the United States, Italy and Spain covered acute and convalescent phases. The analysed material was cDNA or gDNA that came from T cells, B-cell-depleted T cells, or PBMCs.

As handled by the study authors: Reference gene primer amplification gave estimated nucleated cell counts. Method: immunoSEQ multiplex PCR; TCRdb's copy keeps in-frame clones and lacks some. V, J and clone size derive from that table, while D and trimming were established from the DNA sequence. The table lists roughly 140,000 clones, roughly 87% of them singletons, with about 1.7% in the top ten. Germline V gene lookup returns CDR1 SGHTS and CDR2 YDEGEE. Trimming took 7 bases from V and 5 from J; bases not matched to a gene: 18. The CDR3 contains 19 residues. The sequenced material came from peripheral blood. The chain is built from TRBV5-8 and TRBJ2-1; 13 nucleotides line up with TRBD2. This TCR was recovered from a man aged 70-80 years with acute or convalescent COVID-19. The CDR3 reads CASPTAGTSGMLSHNEQFF. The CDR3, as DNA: TGTGCCAGCCCCACCGCCGGGACTAGCGGGATGTTGTCACACAATGAGCAGTTCTTC.